One sample yielded the 14 T cell receptor beta chains listed below, sequenced in a study of blood T cell repertoires in COVID-19 (dated by TCRdb to 2019 to 2021). The protocol used for the library was the immunoSEQ multiplex PCR assay. The table comes from immuneACCESS by way of TCRdb, which keeps in-frame sequences with V and J called. Part of the clones is missing from these tables; in studies checked, under half for an unresolved V gene and the rest for unknown reasons. The sample data list fewer than 250,000 clones, and 80% to 90% of these were observed just once. 7% to 10% of the sample is taken by the ten largest. The sample taken for sequencing was peripheral blood. These receptors were obtained from a woman between 45 and 65 years old with acute or convalescent COVID-19.

This clone appeared once. The chain has TRBV4-2 and TRBJ1-2, with D possibly matching TRBD1 (5 bases). The ends were cut back, 0 bases at V and 2 bases at J, with 10 bases in the middle. CDR1 LGHNA and CDR2 YNFKEQ come from the germline V gene. CDR3 size: 15 residues. For the CDR3, the DNA is TGTGCCAGCAGCCAAGACCAGACAGAGAACTATGGCTACACCTTC. Protein sequence: CASSQDQTENYGYTF.

The chain combines TRBV7-6 with TRBJ2-1; no reliable D call. V was pared by 1 base and J by 0 bases, with 10 bases between. The CDR3 is 16 amino acids. Germline CDR1 SGHVS, CDR2 FNYEAQ. The CDR3 DNA reads TGTGCCAGCAGCTTAGTTTTCGGTGCCTCCTACAATGAGCAGTTCTTC. This encodes CASSLVFGASYNEQFF.

The chain carries TRBV12-3 or TRBV12-4 and TRBJ2-1; D perhaps matches TRBD2 (5 bases). The V and J ends lost 1 base and 10 bases respectively, with 8 bases between them. This CDR3 spans 12 amino acids. The CDR3 DNA sequence: TGTGCCAGCAGTTTAGGGACTCAAGAGCAGTTCTTC. Its translation: CASSLGTQEQFF.

J is TRBJ2-5 and V is TRBV25-1, with 7 bases that match TRBD2. Trimming took 4 bases from V and 8 from J; bases not matched to a gene: 22. Germline V gene sequence: CDR1 MGHDK, CDR2 SYGVNS. The CDR3 has 18 amino acids. In DNA, the CDR3 is TGTGCCAGCAGTGGGGGGGGGAGGAGGAGCTCTCTGGTGGAAACCCAGTACTTC. It encodes CASSGGGRRSSLVETQYF.

To note about this clone: Within the sample, other DNA sequences also encode this same CDR3. The chain employs TRBV6-4 and TRBJ1-1; possibly TRBD1 for D (6 bases). The CDR3 sequence is 14 residues long. Trimming pared 5 bases from V and 3 bases from J, leaving 13 bases between. Germline-derived CDR1 and CDR2 are MRHNA and SNTAGT. In DNA, the CDR3 is TGTGCCAGCAGTCAAACAGGGAGAGACACTGAAGCTTTCTTT. It yields the protein CASSQTGRDTEAFF.

In its sample, this clone was seen once. V is TRBV5-4 and J is TRBJ1-1, with D possibly being TRBD1 (6 bases). Germline CDR1 SGHNT, CDR2 YYREEE (reference sequence). The CDR3 is made up of 15 amino acids. Trimming pared 0 bases from V and 1 base from J, leaving 10 bases between. CDR3 DNA sequence: TGTGCCAGCAGCTTGGCCGACAGGCAGAACACTGAAGCTTTCTTT. This gives the protein CASSLADRQNTEAFF.

This clone was recorded a few times. The chain uses TRBV20-1 and TRBJ1-6; a possible D gene is TRBD1 (5 bases). Looked up from germline, CDR1 is DFQATT and CDR2 is SNEGSKA (reference sequence). The ends were cut back, 6 bases at V and 11 bases at J, with 11 bases in the middle. CDR3 length: 11 residues. CDR3 coding DNA: TGCAGTGCCGACGGGGGAGCACCCCTCCACTTT. Its translation: CSADGGAPLHF.

This clone was seen once. V gene TRBV5-1 combines with J gene TRBJ1-1; a possible D gene is TRBD1 (5 bases). In germline, CDR1 is SGHRS, CDR2 YFSETQ. The length of the CDR3 is 15 residues. V was cut by 0 bases and J by 0 bases, with 9 bases left in between. The DNA of the CDR3 is TGCGCCAGCAGCTTGGGATTGACAGTGAACACTGAAGCTTTCTTT. Translation gives CASSLGLTVNTEAFF.

This clone occurred a few times. The chain employs TRBV7-9 and TRBJ1-1, with 7 bases matching TRBD1. Germline values: CDR1 SEHNR, CDR2 FQNEAQ (reference sequence). The CDR3 is made up of 16 amino acids. J was trimmed by 1 base and V by 0 bases; bases with no gene match: 5. In DNA form, the CDR3 reads TGTGCCAGCAGCTTAGCTGTCGGACAGGCGAACACTGAAGCTTTCTTT. Encoded protein: CASSLAVGQANTEAFF.

The chain joins TRBV5-1 to TRBJ1-3; possible D gene TRBD1, 6 bases. Trimming took 3 bases from V and 2 from J, leaving 9 bases between them. The CDR3 length is 14 residues. Germline lookup yields CDR1 SGHRS and CDR2 YFSETQ. CDR3 amino acids: CASSSGDPGNTIYF. Here the CDR3 DNA reads TGCGCCAGCAGCTCAGGGGACCCTGGAAACACCATATATTTT.

This clone has more than one count but fewer than ten. J is TRBJ2-7 and V is TRBV6-5; 7 nucleotides align to TRBD2. Germline V lookup: CDR1 MNHEY, CDR2 SVGAGI. The V gene end was trimmed by 5 bases and the J gene end by 2 bases; junction bases not matched to a gene: 6. The CDR3 consists of 14 residues. The CDR3 reads CASSPGTNAYEQYF. The CDR3 nucleotides are TGTGCCAGCAGTCCTGGGACTAACGCCTACGAGCAGTACTTC.

CDR3 residues: CASKRALGSTDTQYF. The CDR3 DNA follows: TGTGCCAGCAAGCGAGCCCTTGGTAGCACAGATACGCAGTATTTT. This rearrangement joins TRBV2 to TRBJ2-3; D is unresolved. CDR3 size: 15 residues. V lost 7 bases and J lost 0, with 14 bases in between. CDR1 and CDR2 from the germline V gene are SNHLY and FYNNEI.

The chain employs TRBV3-1 (or the pseudogene TRBV3-2) and TRBJ2-3; TRBD2 matches at 7 bases. Germline V lookup: CDR1 LGHDT, CDR2 YNNKEL (reference sequence). The ends lost 4 bases at V and 0 bases at J; junction bases unmatched: 4. The CDR3 extends over 15 amino acids. Here the CDR3 DNA reads TGTGCCAGCAGCCGGCGGGAGATGAGCACAGATACGCAGTATTTT. This translates into CASSRREMSTDTQYF.

V usage is TRBV6-5 and J usage is TRBJ1-2; possibly TRBD1 for D (5 bases). Germline CDR1 and CDR2: MNHEY and SVGAGI. The CDR3 is made up of 13 amino acids. V was shortened by 5 bases and J by 2 bases, with 9 bases between the two germline ends. CDR3 in amino acids: CASSLQGNYGYTF. In DNA form, the CDR3 reads TGTGCCAGCAGTCTTCAGGGCAACTATGGCTACACCTTC.